The TCR beta chain under discussion was sequenced for a study of T cell changes during pregnancy in multiple sclerosis. Profiling relied on immunoSEQ multiplex PCR, and the TCRdb table lists in-frame clones only, not all of them. The sample shows around 29,000 clones, more than 80% of them seen only once. V gave up 4 bases and J gave up 6 bases; unmatched junction bases: 6. The CDR3 length is 14 residues. Germline CDR1 SGHRS, CDR2 YFSETQ. The specimen was CD4+ T cells from peripheral blood mononuclear cells, collected in the first trimester of pregnancy. The chain employs TRBV5-1 and TRBJ2-4; TRBD1 matches at 8 bases. The receptor was isolated from a female donor with multiple sclerosis, enrolled in a pregnancy study. The DNA for the CDR3 is TGCGCCAGCAGCGATGGGACAGGTGGAAACATTCAGTACTTC. It is translated as CASSDGTGGNIQYF. Based on the CDR3 plus reference TRBV5-1 and TRBJ2-4, the full variable domain is KAGVTQTPRYLIKTRGQQVTLSCSPISGHRSVSWYQQTPGQGLQFLFEYFSETQRNKGNFPGRFSGRQFSNSRSEMNVSTLELGDSALYLCASSDGTGGNIQYFGAGTRLSVL.